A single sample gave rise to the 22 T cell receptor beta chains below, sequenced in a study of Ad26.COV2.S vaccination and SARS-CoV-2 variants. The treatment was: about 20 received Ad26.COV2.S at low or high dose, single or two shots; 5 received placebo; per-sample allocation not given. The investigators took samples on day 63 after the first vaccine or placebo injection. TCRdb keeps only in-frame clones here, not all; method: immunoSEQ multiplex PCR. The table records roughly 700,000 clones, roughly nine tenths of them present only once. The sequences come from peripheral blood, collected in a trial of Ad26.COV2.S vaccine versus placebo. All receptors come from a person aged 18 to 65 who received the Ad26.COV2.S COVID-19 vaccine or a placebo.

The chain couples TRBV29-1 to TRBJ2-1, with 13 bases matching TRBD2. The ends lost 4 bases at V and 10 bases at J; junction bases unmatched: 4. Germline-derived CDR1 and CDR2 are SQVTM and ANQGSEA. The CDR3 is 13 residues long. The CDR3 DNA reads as TGCAGCGTTGGATGGACTAGCGGGAGAGAGCAGTTCTTC. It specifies CSVGWTSGREQFF.

For the CDR3, the DNA is TGCAGCGCACAACAGGGCGATGGCTACACCTTC. Protein sequence: CSAQQGDGYTF. The chain joins TRBV29-1 to TRBJ1-2, with a possible D match to TRBD1 (6 bases). The CDR3 consists of 11 residues. From germline, CDR1 is SQVTM and CDR2 ANQGSEA. V was trimmed by 7 bases and J by 6 bases, leaving 12 bases between them.

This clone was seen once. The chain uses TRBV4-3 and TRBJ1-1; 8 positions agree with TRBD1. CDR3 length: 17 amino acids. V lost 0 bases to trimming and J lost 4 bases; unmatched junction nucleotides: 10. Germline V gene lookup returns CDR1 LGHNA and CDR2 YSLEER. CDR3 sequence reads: CASSQDTGQAGGTEAFF. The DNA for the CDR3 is TGCGCCAGCAGCCAAGATACGGGACAGGCAGGGGGCACTGAAGCTTTCTTT.

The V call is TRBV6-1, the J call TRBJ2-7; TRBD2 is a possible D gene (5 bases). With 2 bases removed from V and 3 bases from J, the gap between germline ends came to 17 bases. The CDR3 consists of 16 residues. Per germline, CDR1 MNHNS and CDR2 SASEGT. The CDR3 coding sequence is TGTGCCAGCAGTGAAAGTATCGGACTCCGACGCTACGAGCAGTACTTC. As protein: CASSESIGLRRYEQYF.

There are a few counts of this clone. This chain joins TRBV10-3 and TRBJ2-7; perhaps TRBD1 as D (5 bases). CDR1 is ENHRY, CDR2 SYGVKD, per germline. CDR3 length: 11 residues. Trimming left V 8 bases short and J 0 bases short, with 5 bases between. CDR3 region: CAIGASYEQYF. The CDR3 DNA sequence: TGTGCCATCGGGGCCTCCTACGAGCAGTACTTC.

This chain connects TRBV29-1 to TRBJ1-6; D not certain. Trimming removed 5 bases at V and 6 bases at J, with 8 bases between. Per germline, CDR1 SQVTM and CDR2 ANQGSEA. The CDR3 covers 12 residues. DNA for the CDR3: TGCAGCGTTAGGAATGCTAATTCACCCCTCCACTTT. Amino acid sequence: CSVRNANSPLHF.

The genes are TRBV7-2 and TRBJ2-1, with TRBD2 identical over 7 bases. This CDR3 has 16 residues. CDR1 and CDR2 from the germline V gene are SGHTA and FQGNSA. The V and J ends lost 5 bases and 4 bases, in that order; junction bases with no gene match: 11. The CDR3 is CASSLNGASGYNEQFF. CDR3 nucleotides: TGTGCCAGCAGCCTAAACGGGGCTAGCGGTTACAATGAGCAGTTCTTC.

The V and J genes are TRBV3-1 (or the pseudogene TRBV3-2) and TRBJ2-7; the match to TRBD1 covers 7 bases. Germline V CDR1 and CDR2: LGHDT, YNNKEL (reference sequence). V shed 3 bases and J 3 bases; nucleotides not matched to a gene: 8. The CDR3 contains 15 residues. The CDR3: CASSHLAQGDYEQYF. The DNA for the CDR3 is TGTGCCAGCAGCCACCTGGCGCAGGGGGACTACGAGCAGTACTTC.

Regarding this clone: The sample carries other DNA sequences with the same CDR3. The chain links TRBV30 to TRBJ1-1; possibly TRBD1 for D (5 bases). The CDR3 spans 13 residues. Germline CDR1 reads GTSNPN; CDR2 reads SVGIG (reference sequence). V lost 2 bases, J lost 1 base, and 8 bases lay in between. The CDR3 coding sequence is TGTGCCTGGAGTCGGGGGGGGAACACTGAAGCTTTCTTT. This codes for CAWSRGGNTEAFF.

In DNA form, the CDR3 reads TGTGCCAGTAGTGCCCAGGGGACAGTGAACACTGAAGCTTTCTTT. It translates to CASSAQGTVNTEAFF. The rearrangement uses TRBV19 and TRBJ1-1; 7 bases agree with TRBD1. Trimming at V came to 5 bases and at J to 0 bases, leaving 6 bases not matched to a gene. The CDR3 has 15 residues. Germline V lookup: CDR1 LNHDA, CDR2 SQIVND (reference sequence).

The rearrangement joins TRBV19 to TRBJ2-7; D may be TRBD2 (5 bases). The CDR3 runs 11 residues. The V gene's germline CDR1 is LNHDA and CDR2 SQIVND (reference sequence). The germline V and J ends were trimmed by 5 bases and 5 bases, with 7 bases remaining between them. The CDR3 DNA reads TGTGCCAGTAGTGAGGGTAACGAGCAGTACTTC. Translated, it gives CASSEGNEQYF.

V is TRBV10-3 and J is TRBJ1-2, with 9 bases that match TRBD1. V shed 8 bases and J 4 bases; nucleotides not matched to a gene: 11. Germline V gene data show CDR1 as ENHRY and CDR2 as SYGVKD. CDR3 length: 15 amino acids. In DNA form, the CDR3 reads TGTGCCATCGCGAACCGGGACAGGGAAAGCTATGGCTACACCTTC. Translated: CAIANRDRESYGYTF.

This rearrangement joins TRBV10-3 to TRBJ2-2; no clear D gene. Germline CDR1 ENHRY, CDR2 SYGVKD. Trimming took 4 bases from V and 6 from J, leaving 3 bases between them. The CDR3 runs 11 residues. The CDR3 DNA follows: TGTGCCATCAGTGCCCCCGGGGAGCTGTTTTTT. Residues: CAISAPGELFF.

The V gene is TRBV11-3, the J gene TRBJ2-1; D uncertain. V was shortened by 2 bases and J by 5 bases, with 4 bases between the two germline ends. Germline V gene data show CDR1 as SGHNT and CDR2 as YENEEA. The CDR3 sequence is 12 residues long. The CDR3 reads CASSLINNEQFF. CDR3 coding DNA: TGTGCCAGCAGCTTAATCAACAATGAGCAGTTCTTC.

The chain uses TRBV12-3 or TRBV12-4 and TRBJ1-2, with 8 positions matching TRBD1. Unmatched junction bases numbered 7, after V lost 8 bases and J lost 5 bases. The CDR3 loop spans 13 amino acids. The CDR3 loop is CASGQGGPYGYTF. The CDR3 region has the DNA TGTGCCAGCGGACAGGGAGGCCCGTATGGCTACACCTTC.

For the CDR3, the DNA is TGTGCCAGCAGTGACCGACACAGGGCTAGCGGGAAGAACGGGGAGCTGTTTTTT. Translated: CASSDRHRASGKNGELFF. This chain links TRBV2 with TRBJ2-2; TRBD2 agrees at 9 bases. The germline V gene encodes CDR1 SNHLY and CDR2 FYNNEI. The CDR3 spans 18 residues. Trimming at V came to 3 bases and at J to 7 bases, leaving 15 bases not matched to a gene.

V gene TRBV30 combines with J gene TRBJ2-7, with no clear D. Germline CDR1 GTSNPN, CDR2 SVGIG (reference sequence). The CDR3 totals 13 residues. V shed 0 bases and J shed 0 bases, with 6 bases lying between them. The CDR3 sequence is CAWSVLYSYEQYF. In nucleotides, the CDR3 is TGTGCCTGGAGTGTACTATACTCCTACGAGCAGTACTTC. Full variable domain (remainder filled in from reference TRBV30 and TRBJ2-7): SQTIHQWPATLVQPVGSPLSLECTVEGTSNPNLYWYRQAAGRGLQLLFYSVGIGQISSEVPQNLSASRPQDRQFILSSKKLLLSDSGFYLCAWSVLYSYEQYFGPGTRLTVT.

DNA of the CDR3: TGTGCCAGCAGCTCCAGACAGGGCAGCAATTCACCCCTCCACTTT. The encoded protein is CASSSRQGSNSPLHF. V gene TRBV7-9 combines with J gene TRBJ1-6; 7 bases are a match to TRBD1. In germline, CDR1 is SEHNR, CDR2 FQNEAQ (reference sequence). The junction had 7 bases not matched to a gene; V was cut back by 4 bases and J by 7 bases. The CDR3 contains 15 residues.

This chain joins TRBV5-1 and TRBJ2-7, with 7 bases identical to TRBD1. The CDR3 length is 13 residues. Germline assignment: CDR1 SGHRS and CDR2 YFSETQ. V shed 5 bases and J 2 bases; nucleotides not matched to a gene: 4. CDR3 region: CASRNDRAYEQYF. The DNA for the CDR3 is TGCGCCAGCAGGAATGACAGGGCCTACGAGCAGTACTTC.

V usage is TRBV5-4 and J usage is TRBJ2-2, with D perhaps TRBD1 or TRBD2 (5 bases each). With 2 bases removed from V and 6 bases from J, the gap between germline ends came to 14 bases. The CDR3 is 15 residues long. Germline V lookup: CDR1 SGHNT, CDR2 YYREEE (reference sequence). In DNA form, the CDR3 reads TGTGCCAGCAGCTTCGGGGCGGCTGTGTCCGGGGAGCTGTTTTTT. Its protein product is CASSFGAAVSGELFF.

CDR3 region: CASSPAGPQETQYF. The CDR3 nucleotides read TGTGCCAGCAGCCCCGCGGGACCTCAAGAGACCCAGTACTTC. The chain carries TRBV7-9 and TRBJ2-5, with D perhaps TRBD2 (6 bases). Trimming shortened V by 5 bases and J by 2 bases, and 12 bases separated the two germline ends. This CDR3 region has 14 residues. Germline V lookup: CDR1 SEHNR, CDR2 FQNEAQ (reference sequence).

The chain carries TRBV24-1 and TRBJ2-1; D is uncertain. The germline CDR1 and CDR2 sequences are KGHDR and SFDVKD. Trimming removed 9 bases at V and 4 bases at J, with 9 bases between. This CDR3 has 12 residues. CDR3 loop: CATLGSYNEQFF. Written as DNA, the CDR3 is TGTGCCACCTTAGGGTCATACAATGAGCAGTTCTTC.